This T cell receptor beta chain derives from a study of blood T cell repertoires in COVID-19. As for the study in general: Acute-phase and convalescent COVID-19 samples originated in the United States, Italy and Spain.

TCRdb's copy holds only in-frame clones and misses some; the assay was immunoSEQ multiplex PCR. The sample yields more than 300,000 clones, roughly nine tenths seen once. CDR1 and CDR2 (germline): LGHNT, FRNRAP. V gave up 6 bases and J gave up 7 bases; unmatched junction bases: 9. The CDR3 sequence is 15 residues long. The sequencing sample was made of PBMCs or T cells enriched from blood (not recorded which). The receptor's source is a woman aged 35 to 49 who had been exposed to COVID-19. This sequence joins TRBV12-5 and TRBJ1-5; 10 bases match TRBD1. The CDR3, as DNA: TGTGCTAGTGGGACCGGATTGGGACAGGGGCAGCCCCAGCATTTT. Protein: CASGTGLGQGQPQHF. Based on the CDR3 plus reference TRBV12-5 and TRBJ1-5, the full variable domain is DARVTQTPRHKVTEMGQEVTMRCQPILGHNTVFWYRQTMMQGLELLAYFRNRAPLDDSGMPKDRFSAEMPDATLATLKIQPSEPRDSAVYFCASGTGLGQGQPQHFGDGTRLSIL.